This T cell receptor beta chain was sequenced in a study of shared clonotypes between healthy human individuals. Overall study context: The plates for each donor numbered three CD4 naive, three CD4 memory, two CD8 naive and one CD8 memory.

Only CD45RO-negative cells positively selected for CCR7 counted as naive CD8 cells, so terminally differentiated effector memory CD45RA+ cells were excluded. CDR3 size: 15 residues. CDR1 WNHNN and CDR2 SYGVQD come from the germline V gene (reference sequence). V was pared by 3 bases and J by 1 base, with 11 bases between. The assay was immunoSEQ multiplex PCR, and TCRdb's table has in-frame clones only and misses some. The sample carries about 750,000 clones, nearly 95% recorded once. The sequenced sample was naive CD8+ T cells sorted from blood. This TCR was sampled from a man in his thirties or forties in good health. V usage is TRBV10-1 and J usage is TRBJ2-3; D is ambiguous. The CDR3 reads CASSDLAGGTDTQYF. The CDR3 nucleotides read TGCGCCAGCAGTGACCTCGCAGGCGGCACAGATACGCAGTATTTT.